The 13 T cell receptor beta chains below all came from one sample that was sequenced in a study of OX40 agonist ivuxolimab in advanced cancers. Profiling relied on immunoSEQ multiplex PCR, and the TCRdb table lists in-frame clones only, not all of them. The sample records about 41,000 clones, 88% being singletons. The sequenced sample was CD4+ or CD8+ T cells sorted from blood, obtained in a trial of the OX40 agonist ivuxolimab. These receptors were taken from an adult with an advanced solid tumor such as melanoma, head and neck, liver or kidney cancer.

This clone was observed a few times. One junction end does not reproduce the germline sequence, and a read error may be involved. The chain links TRBV27 to TRBJ2-2; D remains ambiguous. The CDR3 runs 13 residues. From germline, CDR1 is MNHEY and CDR2 SMNVEV (reference sequence). For the CDR3, the DNA is TGTGCCAGCAGTTTCCCTAACAGCGGGGAGCTGTTTTTT. It yields the protein CASSFPNSGELFF.

The rearrangement links TRBV19 to TRBJ2-1; D possibly corresponds to TRBD2 (6 bases). The CDR3 has 13 amino acids. With 7 bases removed from V and 14 bases from J, the gap between germline ends came to 21 bases. Per germline, CDR1 LNHDA and CDR2 SQIVND (reference sequence). CDR3 sequence reads: CASICPDWDCKFF. CDR3 DNA sequence: TGTGCCAGTATTTGTCCAGACTGGGACTGCAAGTTCTTC. Complete variable domain (other parts from reference TRBV19 and TRBJ2-1): DGGITQSPKYLFRKEGQNVTLSCEQNLNHDAMYWYRQDPGQGLRLIYYSQIVNDFQKGDIAEGYSVSREKKESFPLTVTSAQKNPTAFYLCASICPDWDCKFFGPGTRLTVL.

V is TRBV28 and J is TRBJ1-2, with 8 positions matching TRBD1. The CDR3 has 16 residues. J was trimmed by 3 bases and V by 5 bases; bases with no gene match: 11. Germline lookup yields CDR1 MDHEN and CDR2 SYDVKM. The CDR3 sequence: CASSRHKDRVDYGYTF. The CDR3 DNA sequence: TGTGCCAGCAGTCGCCATAAGGACAGGGTAGACTATGGCTACACCTTC.

The V and J genes are TRBV14 and TRBJ1-3; no firm D call. V was trimmed by 5 bases and J by 1 base, leaving 9 bases between them. Germline V gene data show CDR1 as SGHDN and CDR2 as FVKESK. The CDR3 is 14 residues long. The chain's CDR3 is CASSLDASGNTIYF. CDR3 coding DNA: TGTGCCAGCAGCTTAGACGCATCTGGAAACACCATATATTTT.

V gene TRBV28 combines with J gene TRBJ2-2; D is possibly TRBD1 (6 bases). V was clipped by 6 bases and J by 4 bases, with 12 bases between them. The CDR3 sequence is 14 residues long. Germline loops: CDR1 MDHEN, CDR2 SYDVKM. CDR3 residues: CASSPGHPTGELFF. The CDR3, as DNA: TGTGCCAGCAGCCCGGGACATCCCACCGGGGAGCTGTTTTTT.

The chain combines TRBV9 with TRBJ2-7; 9 bases fit TRBD2. This CDR3 comprises 15 residues. Germline CDR1 SGDLS, CDR2 YYNGEE. With V trimmed by 4 bases and J by 0 bases, 5 bases remained unmatched. Here the CDR3 reads CASSLAGDPSYEQYF. The CDR3 DNA sequence: TGTGCCAGCAGCTTAGCGGGAGACCCCTCCTACGAGCAGTACTTC.

V gene TRBV29-1 combines with J gene TRBJ2-7; 8 nucleotides match TRBD1. The germline V gene has CDR1 SQVTM and CDR2 ANQGSEA. J lost 1 base, V lost 6 bases, and 5 bases had no gene match. This CDR3 spans 13 amino acids. The CDR3 nucleotides are TGCAGCGTATCAGGGGGCGAGTCCTACGAGCAGTACTTC. It codes for CSVSGGESYEQYF.

V and J are TRBV4-1 and TRBJ1-1; no definite D call. This CDR3 has 14 amino acids. V lost 0 bases and J 1 base, leaving 6 bases between the germline ends. Germline CDR1 reads MGHRA; CDR2 reads YSYEKL. The CDR3 here is CASSQENRNTEAFF. CDR3 DNA: TGCGCCAGCAGCCAAGAAAACCGGAACACTGAAGCTTTCTTT.

This chain uses TRBV29-1 with TRBJ2-1; D perhaps matches TRBD2 (6 bases). The CDR3 runs to 13 residues. CDR1 and CDR2 from the germline V gene are SQVTM and ANQGSEA. Between the trimmed V and J ends, which lost 7 bases and 6 bases, there was a span of 16 bases. CDR3 residues: CSASGTSFNEQFF. DNA of the CDR3: TGCAGCGCATCCGGGACTTCTTTCAATGAGCAGTTCTTC.

This clone occurred once. V gene TRBV13 combines with J gene TRBJ2-5; TRBD2 matches 8 bases. Germline V gene sequence: CDR1 PRHDT, CDR2 FYEKMQ (reference sequence). V gave up 5 bases and J gave up 6 bases; unmatched junction bases: 11. This CDR3 comprises 15 residues. The CDR3 reads CASSLERERVKTQYF. CDR3 nucleotide sequence: TGTGCCAGCAGCCTAGAGCGGGAGCGCGTTAAGACCCAGTACTTC.

V and J are TRBV4-1 and TRBJ2-7; the match to TRBD2 covers 8 bases. CDR1 is MGHRA, CDR2 YSYEKL, per germline. V shed 2 bases and J 6 bases; nucleotides not matched to a gene: 9. The CDR3 loop spans 15 amino acids. CDR3 in DNA: TGCGCCAGCAGCCAAATGACTAGCGAGTTGGGCGAGCAGTACTTC. Residues: CASSQMTSELGEQYF.

The gene calls are TRBV14 and TRBJ2-3, with D uncertain. The germline gives CDR1 SGHDN, CDR2 FVKESK. With 0 bases removed from V and 0 bases from J, the gap between germline ends came to 19 bases. CDR3 length equals 19 residues. As DNA, the CDR3 is TGTGCCAGCAGCCAAGATCTAGTCTTGGTCCCCCCTAGCACAGATACGCAGTATTTT. Its protein is CASSQDLVLVPPSTDTQYF. The full variable domain, with the rest looked up from reference TRBV14 and TRBJ2-3, is EAGVTQFPSHSVIEKGQTVTLRCDPISGHDNLYWYRRVMGKEIKFLLHFVKESKQDESGMPNNRFLAERTGGTYSTLKVQPAELEDSGVYFCASSQDLVLVPPSTDTQYFGPGTRLTVL.

The chain couples TRBV30 to TRBJ2-7, with D tentatively TRBD1 (6 bases). Looked up from germline, CDR1 is GTSNPN and CDR2 is SVGIG (reference sequence). This CDR3 is 15 amino acids long. CDR3 region: CAEKVRKDRHYEQYF. The DNA of the CDR3 is TGTGCGGAAAAGGTCCGAAAGGACAGACATTACGAGCAGTACTTC. Full variable domain (remainder filled in from reference TRBV30 and TRBJ2-7): SQTIHQWPATLVQPVGSPLSLECTVEGTSNPNLYWYRQAAGRGLQLLFYSVGIGQISSEVPQNLSASRPQDRQFILSSKKLLLSDSGFYLCAEKVRKDRHYEQYFGPGTRLTVT.